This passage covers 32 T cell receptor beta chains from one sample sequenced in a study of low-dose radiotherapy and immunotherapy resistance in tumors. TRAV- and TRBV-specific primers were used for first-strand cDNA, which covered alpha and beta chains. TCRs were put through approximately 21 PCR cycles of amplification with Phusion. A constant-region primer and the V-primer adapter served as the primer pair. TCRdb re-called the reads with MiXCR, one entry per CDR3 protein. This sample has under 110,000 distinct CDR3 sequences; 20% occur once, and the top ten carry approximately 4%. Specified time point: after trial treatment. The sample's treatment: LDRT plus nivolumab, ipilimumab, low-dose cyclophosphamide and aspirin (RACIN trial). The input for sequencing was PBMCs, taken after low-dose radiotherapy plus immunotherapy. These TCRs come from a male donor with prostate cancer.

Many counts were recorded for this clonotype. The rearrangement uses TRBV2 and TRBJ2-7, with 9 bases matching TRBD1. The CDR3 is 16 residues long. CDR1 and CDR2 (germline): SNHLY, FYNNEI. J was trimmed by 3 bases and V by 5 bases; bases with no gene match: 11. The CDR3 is CASSPAGTDRGYEQYF. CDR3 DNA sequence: TGTGCCAGCAGTCCAGCCGGCACGGACAGGGGCTACGAGCAGTACTTC.

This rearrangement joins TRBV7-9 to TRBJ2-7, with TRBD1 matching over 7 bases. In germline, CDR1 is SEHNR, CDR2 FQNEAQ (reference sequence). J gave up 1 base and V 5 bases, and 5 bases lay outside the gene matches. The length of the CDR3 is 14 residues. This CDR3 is CASSTQGQSYEQYF. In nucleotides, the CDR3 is TGTGCCAGCAGCACGCAGGGACAGTCCTACGAGCAGTACTTC.

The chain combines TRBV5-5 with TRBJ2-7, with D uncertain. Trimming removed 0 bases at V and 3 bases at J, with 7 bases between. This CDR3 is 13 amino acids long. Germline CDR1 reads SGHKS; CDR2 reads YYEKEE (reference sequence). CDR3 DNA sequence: TGTGCCAGCAGCTTGGTCCCGGGCTACGAGCAGTACTTC. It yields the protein CASSLVPGYEQYF.

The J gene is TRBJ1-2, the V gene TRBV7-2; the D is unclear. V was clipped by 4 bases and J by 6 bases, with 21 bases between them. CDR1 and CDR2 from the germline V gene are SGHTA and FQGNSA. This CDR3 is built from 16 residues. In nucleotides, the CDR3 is TGTGCCAGCAGCTACCAGAGCCTCCAGGCAGCGGATGGCTACACCTTC. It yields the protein CASSYQSLQAADGYTF.

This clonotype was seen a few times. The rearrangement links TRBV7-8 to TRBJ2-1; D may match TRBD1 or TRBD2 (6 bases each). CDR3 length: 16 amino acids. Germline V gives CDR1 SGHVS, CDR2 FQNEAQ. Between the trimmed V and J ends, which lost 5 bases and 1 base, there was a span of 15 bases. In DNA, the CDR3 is TGTGCCAGCAGCCCCGGGGGCCCGAGATCCTACAATGAGCAGTTCTTC. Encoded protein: CASSPGGPRSYNEQFF.

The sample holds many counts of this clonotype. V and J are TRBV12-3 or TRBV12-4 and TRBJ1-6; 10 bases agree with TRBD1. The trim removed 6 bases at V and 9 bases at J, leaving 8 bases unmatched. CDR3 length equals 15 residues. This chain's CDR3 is CASSPGTGAASPLHF. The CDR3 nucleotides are TGTGCCAGCAGCCCCGGGACAGGGGCGGCTTCACCCCTCCACTTT.

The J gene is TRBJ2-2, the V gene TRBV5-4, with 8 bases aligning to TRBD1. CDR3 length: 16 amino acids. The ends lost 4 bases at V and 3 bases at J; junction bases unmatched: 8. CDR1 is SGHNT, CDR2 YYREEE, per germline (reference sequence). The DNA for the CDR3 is TGTGCCAGCAGCAAGGGACAGGCTAGTGACACCGGGGAGCTGTTTTTT. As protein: CASSKGQASDTGELFF.

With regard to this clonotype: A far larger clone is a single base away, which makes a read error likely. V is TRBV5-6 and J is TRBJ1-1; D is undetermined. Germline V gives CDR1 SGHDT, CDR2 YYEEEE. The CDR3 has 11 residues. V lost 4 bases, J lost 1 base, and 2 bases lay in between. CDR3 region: CASSANTEAFF. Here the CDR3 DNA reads TGTGCCAGCAGCGCGAACACTGAAGCTTTCTTT.

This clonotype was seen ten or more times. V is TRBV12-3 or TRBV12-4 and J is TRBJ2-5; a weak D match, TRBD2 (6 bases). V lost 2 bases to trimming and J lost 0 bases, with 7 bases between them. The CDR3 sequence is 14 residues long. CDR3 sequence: CASSLLAHQETQYF. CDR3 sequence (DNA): TGTGCCAGCAGTTTACTAGCGCACCAAGAGACCCAGTACTTC.

CDR3 region: CASSYSSGDSYGQFF. As DNA, the CDR3 is TGTGCCAGCAGTTACTCCTCGGGGGACTCCTACGGGCAGTTCTTC. The genes are TRBV6-6 and TRBJ2-1; D possibly corresponds to TRBD2 (6 bases). Per the germline V gene, CDR1 is MNHNY and CDR2 is SVGAGI (reference sequence). CDR3 size: 15 residues. Trimming removed 0 bases from V and 12 bases from J, with 18 bases in between.

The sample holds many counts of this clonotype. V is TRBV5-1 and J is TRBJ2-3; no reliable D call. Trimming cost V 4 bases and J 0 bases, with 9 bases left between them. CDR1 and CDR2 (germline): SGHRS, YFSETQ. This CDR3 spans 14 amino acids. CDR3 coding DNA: TGCGCCAGCAGCGAGCCAGCTAGCACAGATACGCAGTATTTT. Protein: CASSEPASTDTQYF.

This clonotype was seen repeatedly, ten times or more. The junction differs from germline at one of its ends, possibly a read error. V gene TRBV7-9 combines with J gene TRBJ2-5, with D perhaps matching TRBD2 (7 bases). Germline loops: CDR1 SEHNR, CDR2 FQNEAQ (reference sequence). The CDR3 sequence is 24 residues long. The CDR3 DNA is TGTGCCAGCATCTTAGGGGGGGGCCCACAGGAGGCTACCCACCTTCTCCAAAACCAAGAGACCCAGTACTTC. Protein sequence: CASILGGGPQEATHLLQNQETQYF.

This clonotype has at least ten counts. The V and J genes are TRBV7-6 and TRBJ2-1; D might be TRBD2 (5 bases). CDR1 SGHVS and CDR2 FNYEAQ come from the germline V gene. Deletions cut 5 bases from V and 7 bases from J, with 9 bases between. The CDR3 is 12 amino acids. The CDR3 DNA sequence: TGTGCCAGCAGCCGGACGGGGAATGAGCAGTTCTTC. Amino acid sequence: CASSRTGNEQFF. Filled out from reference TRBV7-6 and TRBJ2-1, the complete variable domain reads GAGVSQSPRYKVTKRGQDVALRCDPISGHVSLYWYRQALGQGPEFLTYFNYEAQQDKSGLPNDRFSAERPEGSISTLTIQRTEQRDSAMYRCASSRTGNEQFFGPGTRLTVL.

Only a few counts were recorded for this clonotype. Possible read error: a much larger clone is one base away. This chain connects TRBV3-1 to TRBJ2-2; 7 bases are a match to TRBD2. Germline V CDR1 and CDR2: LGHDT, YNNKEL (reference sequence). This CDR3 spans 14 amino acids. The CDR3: CVSSRGLQTGELFF. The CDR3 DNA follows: TGTGTCAGCAGCCGGGGACTACAAACCGGGGAGCTGTTTTTT.

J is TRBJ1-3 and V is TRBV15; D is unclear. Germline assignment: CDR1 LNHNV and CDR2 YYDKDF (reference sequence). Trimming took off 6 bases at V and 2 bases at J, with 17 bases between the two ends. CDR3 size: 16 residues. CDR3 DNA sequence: TGTGCCACCAGACAGAGATCGGTGGGGACTGGAAACACCATATATTTT. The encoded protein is CATRQRSVGTGNTIYF.

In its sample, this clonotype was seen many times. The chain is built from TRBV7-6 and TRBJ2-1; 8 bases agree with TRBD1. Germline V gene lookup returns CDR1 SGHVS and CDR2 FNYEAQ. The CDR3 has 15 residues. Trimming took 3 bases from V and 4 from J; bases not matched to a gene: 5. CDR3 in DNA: TGTGCCAGCAGCTTCTCCAGGGGGCTATACAATGAGCAGTTCTTC. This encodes CASSFSRGLYNEQFF.

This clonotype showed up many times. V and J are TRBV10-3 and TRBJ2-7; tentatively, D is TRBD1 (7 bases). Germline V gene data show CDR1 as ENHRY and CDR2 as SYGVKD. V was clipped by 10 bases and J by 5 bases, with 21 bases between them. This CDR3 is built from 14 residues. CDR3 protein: CATLARQGGNEQYF. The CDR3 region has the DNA TGTGCCACGTTAGCTCGACAGGGAGGAAACGAGCAGTACTTC.

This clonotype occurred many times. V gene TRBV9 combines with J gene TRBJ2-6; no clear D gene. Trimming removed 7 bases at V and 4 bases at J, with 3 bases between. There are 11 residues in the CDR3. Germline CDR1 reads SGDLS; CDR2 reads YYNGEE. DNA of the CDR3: TGTGCCAGCCTAGGGGCCAACGTCCTGACTTTC. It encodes CASLGANVLTF. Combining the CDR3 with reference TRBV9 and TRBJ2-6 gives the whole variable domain DSGVTQTPKHLITATGQRVTLRCSPRSGDLSVYWYQQSLDQGLQFLIQYYNGEERAKGNILERFSAQQFPDLHSELNLSSLELGDSALYFCASLGANVLTFGAGSRLTVL.

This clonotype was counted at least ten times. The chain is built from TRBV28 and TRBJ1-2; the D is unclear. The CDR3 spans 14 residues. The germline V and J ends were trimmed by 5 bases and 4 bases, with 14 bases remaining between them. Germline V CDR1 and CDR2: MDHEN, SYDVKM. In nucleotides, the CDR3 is TGTGCCAGCAGTCCGCCGGGGAACCTCTATGGCTACACCTTC. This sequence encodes CASSPPGNLYGYTF.

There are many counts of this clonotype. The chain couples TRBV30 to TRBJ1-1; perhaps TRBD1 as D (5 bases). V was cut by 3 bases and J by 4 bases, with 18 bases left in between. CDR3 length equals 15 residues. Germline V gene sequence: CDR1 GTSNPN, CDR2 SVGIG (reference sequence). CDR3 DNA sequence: TGTGCCTGGAGGGTCGTCGGTGGGGGGAGCACTGAAGCTTTCTTT. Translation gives CAWRVVGGGSTEAFF.

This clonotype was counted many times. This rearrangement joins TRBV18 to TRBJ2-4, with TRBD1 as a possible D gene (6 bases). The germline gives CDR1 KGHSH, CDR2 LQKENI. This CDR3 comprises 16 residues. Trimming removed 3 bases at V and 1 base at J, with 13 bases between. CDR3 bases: TGTGCCAGCTCACCTGCAGGGGCGCTCGCCAAAAACATTCAGTACTTC. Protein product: CASSPAGALAKNIQYF.

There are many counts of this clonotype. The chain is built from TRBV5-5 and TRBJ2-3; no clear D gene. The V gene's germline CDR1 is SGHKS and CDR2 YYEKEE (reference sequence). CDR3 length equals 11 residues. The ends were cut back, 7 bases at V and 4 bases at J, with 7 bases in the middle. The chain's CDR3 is CASSTADTQYF. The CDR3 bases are TGTGCCAGCTCTACCGCAGATACGCAGTATTTT.

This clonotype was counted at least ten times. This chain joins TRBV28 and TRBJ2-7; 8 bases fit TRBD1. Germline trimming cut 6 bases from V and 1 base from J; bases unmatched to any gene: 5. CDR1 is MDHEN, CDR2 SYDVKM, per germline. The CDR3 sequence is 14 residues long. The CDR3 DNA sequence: TGTGCCAGCAGGGGACAGGTTTTTTCCTACGAGCAGTACTTC. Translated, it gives CASRGQVFSYEQYF.

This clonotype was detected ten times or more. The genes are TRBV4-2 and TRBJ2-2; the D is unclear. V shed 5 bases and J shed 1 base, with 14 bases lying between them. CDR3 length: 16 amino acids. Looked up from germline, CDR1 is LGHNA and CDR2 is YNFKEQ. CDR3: CASSYEANQNTGELFF. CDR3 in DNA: TGTGCCAGCAGCTACGAGGCTAACCAGAACACCGGGGAGCTGTTTTTT.

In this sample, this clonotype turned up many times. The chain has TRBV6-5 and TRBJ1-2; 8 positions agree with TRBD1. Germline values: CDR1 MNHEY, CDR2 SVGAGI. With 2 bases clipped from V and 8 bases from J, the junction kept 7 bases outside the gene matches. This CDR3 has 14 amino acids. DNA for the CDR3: TGTGCCAGCAGTTACACAATGACAGGGGTCGGCTACACCTTC. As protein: CASSYTMTGVGYTF.

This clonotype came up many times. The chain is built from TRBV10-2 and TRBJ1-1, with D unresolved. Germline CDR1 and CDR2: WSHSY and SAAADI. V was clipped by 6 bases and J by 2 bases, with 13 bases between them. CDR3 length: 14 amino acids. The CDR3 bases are TGCGCCAGCAGACTCGGACCGTCCAACACTGAAGCTTTCTTT. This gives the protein CASRLGPSNTEAFF.

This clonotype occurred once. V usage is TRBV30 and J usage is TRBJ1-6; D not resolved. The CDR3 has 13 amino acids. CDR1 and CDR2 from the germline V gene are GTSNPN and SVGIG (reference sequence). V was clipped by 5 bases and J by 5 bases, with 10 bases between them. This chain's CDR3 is CAWEDGHNSPLHF. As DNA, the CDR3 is TGTGCCTGGGAGGACGGGCATAATTCACCCCTCCACTTT. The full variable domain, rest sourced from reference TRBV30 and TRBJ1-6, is SQTIHQWPATLVQPVGSPLSLECTVEGTSNPNLYWYRQAAGRGLQLLFYSVGIGQISSEVPQNLSASRPQDRQFILSSKKLLLSDSGFYLCAWEDGHNSPLHFGNGTRLTVT.

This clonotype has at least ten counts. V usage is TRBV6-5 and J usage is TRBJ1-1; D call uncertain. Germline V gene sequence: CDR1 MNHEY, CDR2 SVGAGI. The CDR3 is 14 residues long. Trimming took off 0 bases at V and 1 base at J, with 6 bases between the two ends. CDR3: CASSYSFQNTEAFF. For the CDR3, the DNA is TGTGCCAGCAGTTACTCGTTCCAGAACACTGAAGCTTTCTTT.

The CDR3 nucleotides are TGTGCCAGCAGTTTATGGGGGGGGAGGGGGCAAGAGACCCAGTACTTC. Its translation: CASSLWGGRGQETQYF. This rearrangement joins TRBV28 to TRBJ2-5; perhaps TRBD2 as D (7 bases). The V and J ends lost 0 bases and 2 bases respectively, with 13 bases between them. Germline V gene data show CDR1 as MDHEN and CDR2 as SYDVKM. The length of the CDR3 is 16 residues.

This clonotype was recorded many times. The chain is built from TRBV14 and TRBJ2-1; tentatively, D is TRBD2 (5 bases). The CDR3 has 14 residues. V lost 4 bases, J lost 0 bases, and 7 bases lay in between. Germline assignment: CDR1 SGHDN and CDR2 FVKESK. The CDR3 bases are TGTGCCAGCAGCCGACGGGGCTCCTACAATGAGCAGTTCTTC. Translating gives CASSRRGSYNEQFF.

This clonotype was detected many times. The CDR3 sequence is CSVGGTYEQYF. CDR3 sequence (DNA): TGCAGCGTTGGAGGGACCTACGAGCAGTACTTC. The V call is TRBV29-1, the J call TRBJ2-7; D possibly corresponds to TRBD2 (5 bases). Trimming shortened V by 4 bases and J by 2 bases, and 6 bases separated the two germline ends. CDR1 is SQVTM and CDR2 is ANQGSEA in the germline V gene. The length of the CDR3 is 11 residues.

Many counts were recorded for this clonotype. The CDR3 spells CASSLGQVAETQYF. The CDR3 DNA is TGTGCCAGCAGTTTAGGCCAGGTCGCAGAGACCCAGTACTTC. This chain uses TRBV12-3 or TRBV12-4 with TRBJ2-5; the D is unclear. Trimming removed 1 base at V and 4 bases at J, with 10 bases between. The CDR3 extends over 14 amino acids.